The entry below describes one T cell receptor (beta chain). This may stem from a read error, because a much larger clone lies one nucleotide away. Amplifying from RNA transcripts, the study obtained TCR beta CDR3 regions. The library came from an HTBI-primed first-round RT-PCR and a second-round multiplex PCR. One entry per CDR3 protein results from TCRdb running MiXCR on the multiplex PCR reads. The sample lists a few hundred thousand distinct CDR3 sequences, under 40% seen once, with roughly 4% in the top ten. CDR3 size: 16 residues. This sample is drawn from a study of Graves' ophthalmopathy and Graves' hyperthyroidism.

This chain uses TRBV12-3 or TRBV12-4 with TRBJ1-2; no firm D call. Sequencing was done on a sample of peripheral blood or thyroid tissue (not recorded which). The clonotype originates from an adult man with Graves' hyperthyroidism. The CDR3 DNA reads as TGTGCCAGCAGCCCGCCGACCAACATAGATAACTATGGCTACGCCTTC. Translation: CASSPPTNIDNYGYAF.